Here is one T cell receptor (beta chain) with its context. The CDR3 runs 12 residues. Germline-derived CDR1 and CDR2 are MDHEN and SYDVKM. Trimming removed 5 bases at V and 0 bases at J, with 5 bases between. The sample comes from a study of tumor and adjacent non-tumor tissue in lung cancer. The template was RNA from unsorted bulk tissue. More than 3 cm separated this lung sample from the edge of the tumor. A modified ARM-PCR protocol with three rounds of nested PCR amplified TCRbeta. TCRdb recomputed calls from the multiplex PCR reads with MiXCR, one row per CDR3 protein. The sample lists 70,000 to 95,000 distinct CDR3 sequences; 76% were seen once.

What was sequenced was distant non-tumor lung tissue. The receptor comes from a man in his 70s with non-small cell lung cancer. The rearrangement joins TRBV28 to TRBJ2-7; D gene uncertain. The CDR3 DNA is TGTGCCAGCAGTCTAGGCTCCTACGAGCAGTACTTC. The encoded protein is CASSLGSYEQYF. Looking up the rest from reference TRBV28 and TRBJ2-7 gives the full variable domain: DVKVTQSSRYLVKRTGEKVFLECVQDMDHENMFWYRQDPGLGLRLIYFSYDVKMKEKGDIPEGYSVSREKKERFSLILESASTNQTSMYLCASSLGSYEQYFGPGTRLTVT.